The next 5 T cell receptor beta chains were all read from a single sample in a study of CD8 T cells in ankylosing spondylitis. From the 5' RACE reads, TCRdb called clonotypes with MiXCR, one entry per CDR3 protein. The table has roughly 260,000 distinct CDR3 sequences, roughly 20% seen once. The specimen sequenced was blood, either unsorted or a sorted T cell fraction (not recorded which). The receptors here all came from a male donor with ankylosing spondylitis or in good health (not recorded which).

This clonotype has only a few counts. The chain links TRBV5-6 to TRBJ1-1; no firm D call. This CDR3 region has 13 residues. Trimming cost V 1 base and J 4 bases, with 8 bases left between them. Germline V CDR1 and CDR2: SGHDT, YYEEEE. Here the CDR3 DNA reads TGTGCCAGCAGCTTGACCAGAAGCACTGAAGCTTTCTTT. Translating it yields CASSLTRSTEAFF.

The chain has TRBV9 and TRBJ1-3, with D possibly being TRBD1 (6 bases). There are 15 residues in the CDR3. Germline V CDR1 and CDR2: SGDLS, YYNGEE. The V end was cut by 0 bases, the J end by 6 bases, with 13 bases between. The CDR3 DNA is TGTGCCAGCAGCGTAGGCTGGGGGGCCGAAAACACCATATATTTT. Encoded protein: CASSVGWGAENTIYF.

This clonotype turned up a few times. This chain connects TRBV12-3 or TRBV12-4 to TRBJ2-3; perhaps D is TRBD1 or TRBD2 (6 bases each). CDR3 length equals 13 residues. V lost 6 bases and J lost 6, with 13 bases in between. CDR3 region: CASRVGGPDTQYF. Written as DNA, the CDR3 is TGTGCCAGCAGGGTTGGGGGGCCGGATACGCAGTATTTT.

The gene calls are TRBV2 and TRBJ2-5; D unclear. Looked up from germline, CDR1 is SNHLY and CDR2 is FYNNEI. With 5 bases removed from V and 1 base from J, the gap between germline ends came to 8 bases. This CDR3 has 13 residues. CDR3 in DNA: TGTGCCAGCAGTTCAGATTTCCAAGAGACCCAGTACTTC. Amino acid sequence: CASSSDFQETQYF.

The gene calls are TRBV30 and TRBJ2-7, with D possibly called TRBD1 or TRBD2 (5 bases each). The CDR3 runs to 13 residues. Trimming stripped 0 bases from V and 3 bases from J, with 9 bases between. The germline V gene encodes CDR1 GTSNPN and CDR2 SVGIG (reference sequence). Here the CDR3 reads CAWSVGTNYEQYV. CDR3 DNA sequence: TGTGCCTGGAGTGTAGGGACCAACTACGAGCAGTACGTC.